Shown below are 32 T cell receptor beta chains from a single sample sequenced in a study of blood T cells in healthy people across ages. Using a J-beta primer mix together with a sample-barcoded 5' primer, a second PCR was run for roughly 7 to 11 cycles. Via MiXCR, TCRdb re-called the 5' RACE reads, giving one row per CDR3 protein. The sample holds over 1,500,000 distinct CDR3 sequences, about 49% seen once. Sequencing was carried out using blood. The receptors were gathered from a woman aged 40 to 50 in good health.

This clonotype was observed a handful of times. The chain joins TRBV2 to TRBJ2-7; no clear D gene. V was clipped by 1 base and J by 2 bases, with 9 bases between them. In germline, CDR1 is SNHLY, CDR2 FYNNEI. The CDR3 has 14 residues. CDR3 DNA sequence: TGTGCCAGCAGTGAAGGCCCGGGTCCCTACGAGCAGTACTTC. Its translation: CASSEGPGPYEQYF.

The CDR3 loop reads CASSPTMTSGGIGGSYNEQFF. In nucleotides, the CDR3 is TGTGCCAGCAGCCCTACGATGACTAGCGGGGGCATTGGGGGCTCCTACAATGAGCAGTTCTTC. The chain links TRBV9 to TRBJ2-1; 12 bases line up with TRBD2. The V and J ends lost 4 bases and 0 bases, in that order; junction bases with no gene match: 17. This CDR3 comprises 21 residues. The germline V gene encodes CDR1 SGDLS and CDR2 YYNGEE.

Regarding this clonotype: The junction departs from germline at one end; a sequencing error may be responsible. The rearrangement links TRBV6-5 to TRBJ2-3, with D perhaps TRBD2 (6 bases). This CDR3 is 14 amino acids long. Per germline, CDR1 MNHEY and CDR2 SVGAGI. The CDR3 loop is CASSSRDSSDAQYF. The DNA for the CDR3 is TGTGCCAGCAGTTCCAGGGACTCCTCAGATGCGCAGTATTTT.

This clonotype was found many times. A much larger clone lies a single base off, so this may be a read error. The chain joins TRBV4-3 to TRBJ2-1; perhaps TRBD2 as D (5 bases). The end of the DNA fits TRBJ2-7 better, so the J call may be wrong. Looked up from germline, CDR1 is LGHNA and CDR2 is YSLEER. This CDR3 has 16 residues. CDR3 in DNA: TGCGCCAGCAGCCGGACTGGCGGCGCCTCCTACAATGAGCAGTACTTC. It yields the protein CASSRTGGASYNEQYF.

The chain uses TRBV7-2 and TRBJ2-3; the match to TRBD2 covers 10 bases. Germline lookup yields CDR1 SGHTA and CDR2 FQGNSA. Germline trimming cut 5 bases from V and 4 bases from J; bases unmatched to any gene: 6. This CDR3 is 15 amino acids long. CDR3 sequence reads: CASSVQRGGADTQYF. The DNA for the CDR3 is TGTGCCAGCAGCGTTCAGCGGGGGGGCGCAGATACGCAGTATTTT.

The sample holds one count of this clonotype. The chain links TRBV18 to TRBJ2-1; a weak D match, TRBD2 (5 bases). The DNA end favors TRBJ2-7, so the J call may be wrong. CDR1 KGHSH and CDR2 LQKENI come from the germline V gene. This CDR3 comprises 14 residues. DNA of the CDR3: TGTGCCAGCTCACCCTCGCCAGACTACAATGAGCAGTACTTC. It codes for CASSPSPDYNEQYF.

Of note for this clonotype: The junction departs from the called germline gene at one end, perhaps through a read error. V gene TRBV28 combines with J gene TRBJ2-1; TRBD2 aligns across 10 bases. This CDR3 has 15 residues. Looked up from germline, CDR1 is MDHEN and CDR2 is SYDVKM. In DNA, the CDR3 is TGTGCCAGCACTTTAGCGGGGGGCCCCTACAATGAGCAGTTCTTC. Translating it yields CASTLAGGPYNEQFF.

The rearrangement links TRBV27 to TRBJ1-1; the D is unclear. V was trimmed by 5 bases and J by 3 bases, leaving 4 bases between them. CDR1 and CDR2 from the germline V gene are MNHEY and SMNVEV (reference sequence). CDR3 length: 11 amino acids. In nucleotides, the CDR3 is TGTGCCAGCAGTGGGTACACTGAAGCTTTCTTT. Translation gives CASSGYTEAFF.

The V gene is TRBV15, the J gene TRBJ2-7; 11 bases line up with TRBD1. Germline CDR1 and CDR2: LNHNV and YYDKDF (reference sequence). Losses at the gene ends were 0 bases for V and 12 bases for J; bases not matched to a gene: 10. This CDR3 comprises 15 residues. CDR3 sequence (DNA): TGTGCCACCAGCAGAGACAGCGGGACAGGGGGGCGTCGGTACTTC. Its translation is CATSRDSGTGGRRYF.

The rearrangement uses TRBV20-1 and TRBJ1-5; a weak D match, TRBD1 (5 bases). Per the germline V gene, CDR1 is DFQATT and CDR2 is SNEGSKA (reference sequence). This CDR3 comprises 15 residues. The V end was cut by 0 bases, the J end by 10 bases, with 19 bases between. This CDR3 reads CSARDPGGGAAPQHF. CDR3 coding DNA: TGCAGTGCTAGAGACCCGGGGGGAGGGGCCGCACCCCAGCATTTT.

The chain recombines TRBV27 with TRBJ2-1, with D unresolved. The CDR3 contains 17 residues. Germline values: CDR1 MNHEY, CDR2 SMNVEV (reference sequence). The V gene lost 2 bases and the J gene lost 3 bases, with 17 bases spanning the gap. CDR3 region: CASSLAAALLLYNEQFF. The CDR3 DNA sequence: TGTGCCAGCAGTTTAGCGGCAGCCCTTTTGCTCTACAATGAGCAGTTCTTC.

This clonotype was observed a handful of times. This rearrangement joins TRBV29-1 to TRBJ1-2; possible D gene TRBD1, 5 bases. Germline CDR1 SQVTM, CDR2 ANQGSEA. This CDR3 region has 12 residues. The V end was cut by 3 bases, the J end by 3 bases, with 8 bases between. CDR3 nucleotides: TGCAGCGTTGACGAGGGGTACTATGGCTACACCTTC. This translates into CSVDEGYYGYTF.

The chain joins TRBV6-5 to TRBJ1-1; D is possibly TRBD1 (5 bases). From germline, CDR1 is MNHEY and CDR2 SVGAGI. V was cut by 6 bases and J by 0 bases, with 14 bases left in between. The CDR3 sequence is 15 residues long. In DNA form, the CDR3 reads TGTGCCAGCAGGGGACGGAGAATCATGAACACTGAAGCTTTCTTT. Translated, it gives CASRGRRIMNTEAFF.

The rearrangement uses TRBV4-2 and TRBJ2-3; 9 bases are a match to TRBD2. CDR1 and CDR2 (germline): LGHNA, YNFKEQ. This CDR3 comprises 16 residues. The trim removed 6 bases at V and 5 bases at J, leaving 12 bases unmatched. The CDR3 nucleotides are TGTGCCAGCAGTCCCACCGGTAGCGGGGGAGAAGATACGCAGTATTTT. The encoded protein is CASSPTGSGGEDTQYF.

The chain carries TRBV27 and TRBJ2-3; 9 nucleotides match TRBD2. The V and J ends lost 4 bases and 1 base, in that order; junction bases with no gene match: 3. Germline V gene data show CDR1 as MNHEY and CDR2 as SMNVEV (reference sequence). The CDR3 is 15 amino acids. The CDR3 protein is CASSWERGGTDTQYF. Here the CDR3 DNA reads TGTGCCAGCAGTTGGGAGCGGGGGGGCACAGATACGCAGTATTTT.

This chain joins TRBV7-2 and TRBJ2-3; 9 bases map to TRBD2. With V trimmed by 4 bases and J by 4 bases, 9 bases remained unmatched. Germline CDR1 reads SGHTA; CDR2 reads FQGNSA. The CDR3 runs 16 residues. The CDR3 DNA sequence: TGTGCCAGCAGCTCCGCCCCGCGGGGGGGAGCAGATACGCAGTATTTT. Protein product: CASSSAPRGGADTQYF.

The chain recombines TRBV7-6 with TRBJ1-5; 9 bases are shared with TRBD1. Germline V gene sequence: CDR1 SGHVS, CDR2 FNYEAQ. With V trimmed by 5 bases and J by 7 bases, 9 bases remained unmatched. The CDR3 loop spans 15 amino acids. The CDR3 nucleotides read TGTGCCAGCAGCCCCAACAGGGGGCTGGAGCAGCCCCAGCATTTT. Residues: CASSPNRGLEQPQHF.

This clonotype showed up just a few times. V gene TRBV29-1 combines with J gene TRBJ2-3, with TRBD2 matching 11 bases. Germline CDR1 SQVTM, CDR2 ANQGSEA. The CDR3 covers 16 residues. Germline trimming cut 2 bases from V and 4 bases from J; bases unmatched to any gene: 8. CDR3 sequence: CSVEHGVAGGPDTQYF. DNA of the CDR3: TGCAGCGTTGAACACGGGGTAGCGGGGGGGCCAGATACGCAGTATTTT.

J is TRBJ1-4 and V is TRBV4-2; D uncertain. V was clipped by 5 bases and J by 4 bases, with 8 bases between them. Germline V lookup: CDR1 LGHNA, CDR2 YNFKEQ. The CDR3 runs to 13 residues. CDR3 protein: CASSEGNNEKLFF. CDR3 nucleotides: TGTGCCAGCAGCGAAGGGAATAATGAAAAACTGTTTTTT.

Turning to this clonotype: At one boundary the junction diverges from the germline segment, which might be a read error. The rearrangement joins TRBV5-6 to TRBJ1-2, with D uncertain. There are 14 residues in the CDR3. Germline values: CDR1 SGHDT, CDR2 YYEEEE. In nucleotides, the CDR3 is TGTGCCAGCACCACCGGACGGATTTATTATGGCTGCACCTTC. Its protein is CASTTGRIYYGCTF.

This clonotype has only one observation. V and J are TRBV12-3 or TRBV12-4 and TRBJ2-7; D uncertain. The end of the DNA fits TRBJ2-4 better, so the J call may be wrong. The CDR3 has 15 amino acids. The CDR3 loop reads CASSDGALAKNIQYF. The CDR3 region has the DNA TGTGCCAGCAGCGACGGAGCTCTAGCCAAAAACATTCAGTACTTC.

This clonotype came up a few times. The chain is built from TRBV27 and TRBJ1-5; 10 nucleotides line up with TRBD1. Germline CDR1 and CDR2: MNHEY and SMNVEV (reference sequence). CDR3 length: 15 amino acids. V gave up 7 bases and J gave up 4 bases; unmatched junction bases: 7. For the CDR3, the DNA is TGTGCCAGCACCCAAGGGACAGGGGCAAATCAGCCCCAGCATTTT. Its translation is CASTQGTGANQPQHF.

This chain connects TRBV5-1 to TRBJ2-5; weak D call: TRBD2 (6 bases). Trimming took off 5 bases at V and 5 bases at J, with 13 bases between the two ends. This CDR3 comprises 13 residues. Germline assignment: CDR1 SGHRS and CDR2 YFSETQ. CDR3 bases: TGCGCCAGCAGTCACGGGGGAAGCGAGACCCAGTACTTC. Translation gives CASSHGGSETQYF. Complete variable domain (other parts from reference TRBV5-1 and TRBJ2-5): KAGVTQTPRYLIKTRGQQVTLSCSPISGHRSVSWYQQTPGQGLQFLFEYFSETQRNKGNFPGRFSGRQFSNSRSEMNVSTLELGDSALYLCASSHGGSETQYFGPGTRLLVL.

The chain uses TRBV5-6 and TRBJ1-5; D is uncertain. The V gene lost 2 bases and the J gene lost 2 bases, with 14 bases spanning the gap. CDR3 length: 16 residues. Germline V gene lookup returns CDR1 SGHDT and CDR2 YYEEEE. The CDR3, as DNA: TGTGCCAGCAGCTTTAGTGCCACTTGGGGCAATCAGCCCCAGCATTTT. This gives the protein CASSFSATWGNQPQHF.

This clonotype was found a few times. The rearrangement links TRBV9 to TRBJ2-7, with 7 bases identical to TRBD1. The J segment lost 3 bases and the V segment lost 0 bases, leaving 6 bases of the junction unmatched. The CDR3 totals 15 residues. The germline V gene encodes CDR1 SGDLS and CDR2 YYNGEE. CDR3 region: CASSVGVTGLYEQYF. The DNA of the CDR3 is TGTGCCAGCAGCGTAGGGGTGACAGGGCTCTACGAGCAGTACTTC.

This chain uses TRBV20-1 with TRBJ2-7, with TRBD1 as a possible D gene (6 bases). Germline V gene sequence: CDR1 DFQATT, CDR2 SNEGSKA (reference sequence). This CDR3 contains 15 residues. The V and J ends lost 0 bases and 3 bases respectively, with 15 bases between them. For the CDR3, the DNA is TGCAGTGCTAGAGATCTTCAGAAGGGGGTCTACGAGCAGTACTTC. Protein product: CSARDLQKGVYEQYF.

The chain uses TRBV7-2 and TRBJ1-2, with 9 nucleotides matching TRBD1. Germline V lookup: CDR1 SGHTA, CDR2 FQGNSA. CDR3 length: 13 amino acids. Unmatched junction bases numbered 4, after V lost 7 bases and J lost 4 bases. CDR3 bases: TGTGCCAGCATGACAGGGGGAAGCTATGGCTACACCTTC. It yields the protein CASMTGGSYGYTF. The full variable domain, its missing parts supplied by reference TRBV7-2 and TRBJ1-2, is GAGVSQSPSNKVTEKGKDVELRCDPISGHTALYWYRQSLGQGLEFLIYFQGNSAPDKSGLPSDRFSAERTGGSVSTLTIQRTQQEDSAVYLCASMTGGSYGYTFGSGTRLTVV.

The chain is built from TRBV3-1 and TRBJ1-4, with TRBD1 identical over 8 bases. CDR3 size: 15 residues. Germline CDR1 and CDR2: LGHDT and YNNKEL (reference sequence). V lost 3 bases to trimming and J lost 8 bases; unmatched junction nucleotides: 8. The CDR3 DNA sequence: TGTGCCAGCAGCCAGCGGACAGGGAGGGCGGAAAAACTGTTTTTT. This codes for CASSQRTGRAEKLFF.

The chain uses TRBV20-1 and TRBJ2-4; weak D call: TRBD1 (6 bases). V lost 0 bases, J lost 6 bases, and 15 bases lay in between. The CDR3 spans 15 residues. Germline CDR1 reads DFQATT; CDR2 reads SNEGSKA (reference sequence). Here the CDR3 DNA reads TGCAGTGCTAGAGATCGGGTGGGGGCTAGAAACATTCAGTACTTC. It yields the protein CSARDRVGARNIQYF.

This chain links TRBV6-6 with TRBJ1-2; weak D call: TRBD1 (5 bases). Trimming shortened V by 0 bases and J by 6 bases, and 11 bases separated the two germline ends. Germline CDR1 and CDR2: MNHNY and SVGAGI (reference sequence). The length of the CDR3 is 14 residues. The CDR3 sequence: CASSYSGDRNGYTF. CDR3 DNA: TGTGCCAGCAGTTACTCGGGGGATCGGAATGGCTACACCTTC.

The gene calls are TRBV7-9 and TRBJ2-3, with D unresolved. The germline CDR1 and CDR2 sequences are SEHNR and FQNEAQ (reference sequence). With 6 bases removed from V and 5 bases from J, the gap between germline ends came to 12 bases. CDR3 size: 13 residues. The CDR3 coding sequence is TGTGCCAGCAGTCAAGTCTGGATAGATACGCAGTATTTT. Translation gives CASSQVWIDTQYF.

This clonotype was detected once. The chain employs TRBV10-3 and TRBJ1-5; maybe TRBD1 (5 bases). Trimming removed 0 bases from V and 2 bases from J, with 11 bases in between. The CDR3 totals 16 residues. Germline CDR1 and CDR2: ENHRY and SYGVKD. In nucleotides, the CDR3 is TGTGCCATCAGTGAGTCAAGGGGAGTGGGCAATCAGCCCCAGCATTTT. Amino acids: CAISESRGVGNQPQHF.